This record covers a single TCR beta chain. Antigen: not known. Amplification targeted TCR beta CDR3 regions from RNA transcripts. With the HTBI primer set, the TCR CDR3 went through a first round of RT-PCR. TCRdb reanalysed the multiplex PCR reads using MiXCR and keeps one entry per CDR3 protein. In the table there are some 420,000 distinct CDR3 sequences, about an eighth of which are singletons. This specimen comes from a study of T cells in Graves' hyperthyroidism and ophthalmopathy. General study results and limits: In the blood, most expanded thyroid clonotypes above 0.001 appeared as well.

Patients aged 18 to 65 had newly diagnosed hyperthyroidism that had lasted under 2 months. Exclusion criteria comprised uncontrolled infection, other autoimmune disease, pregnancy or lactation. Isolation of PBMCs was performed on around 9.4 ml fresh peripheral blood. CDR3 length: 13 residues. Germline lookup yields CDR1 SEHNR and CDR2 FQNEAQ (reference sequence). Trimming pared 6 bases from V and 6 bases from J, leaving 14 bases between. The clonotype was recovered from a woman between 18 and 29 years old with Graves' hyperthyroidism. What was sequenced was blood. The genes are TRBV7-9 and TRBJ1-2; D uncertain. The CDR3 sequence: CASRRNENNGYTF. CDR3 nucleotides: TGTGCCAGCAGGCGAAATGAGAACAATGGCTACACCTTC. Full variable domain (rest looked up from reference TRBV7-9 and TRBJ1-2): DTGVSQNPRHKITKRGQNVTFRCDPISEHNRLYWYRQTLGQGPEFLTYFQNEAQLEKSRLLSDRFSAERPKGSFSTLEIQRTEQGDSAMYLCASRRNENNGYTFGSGTRLTVV.